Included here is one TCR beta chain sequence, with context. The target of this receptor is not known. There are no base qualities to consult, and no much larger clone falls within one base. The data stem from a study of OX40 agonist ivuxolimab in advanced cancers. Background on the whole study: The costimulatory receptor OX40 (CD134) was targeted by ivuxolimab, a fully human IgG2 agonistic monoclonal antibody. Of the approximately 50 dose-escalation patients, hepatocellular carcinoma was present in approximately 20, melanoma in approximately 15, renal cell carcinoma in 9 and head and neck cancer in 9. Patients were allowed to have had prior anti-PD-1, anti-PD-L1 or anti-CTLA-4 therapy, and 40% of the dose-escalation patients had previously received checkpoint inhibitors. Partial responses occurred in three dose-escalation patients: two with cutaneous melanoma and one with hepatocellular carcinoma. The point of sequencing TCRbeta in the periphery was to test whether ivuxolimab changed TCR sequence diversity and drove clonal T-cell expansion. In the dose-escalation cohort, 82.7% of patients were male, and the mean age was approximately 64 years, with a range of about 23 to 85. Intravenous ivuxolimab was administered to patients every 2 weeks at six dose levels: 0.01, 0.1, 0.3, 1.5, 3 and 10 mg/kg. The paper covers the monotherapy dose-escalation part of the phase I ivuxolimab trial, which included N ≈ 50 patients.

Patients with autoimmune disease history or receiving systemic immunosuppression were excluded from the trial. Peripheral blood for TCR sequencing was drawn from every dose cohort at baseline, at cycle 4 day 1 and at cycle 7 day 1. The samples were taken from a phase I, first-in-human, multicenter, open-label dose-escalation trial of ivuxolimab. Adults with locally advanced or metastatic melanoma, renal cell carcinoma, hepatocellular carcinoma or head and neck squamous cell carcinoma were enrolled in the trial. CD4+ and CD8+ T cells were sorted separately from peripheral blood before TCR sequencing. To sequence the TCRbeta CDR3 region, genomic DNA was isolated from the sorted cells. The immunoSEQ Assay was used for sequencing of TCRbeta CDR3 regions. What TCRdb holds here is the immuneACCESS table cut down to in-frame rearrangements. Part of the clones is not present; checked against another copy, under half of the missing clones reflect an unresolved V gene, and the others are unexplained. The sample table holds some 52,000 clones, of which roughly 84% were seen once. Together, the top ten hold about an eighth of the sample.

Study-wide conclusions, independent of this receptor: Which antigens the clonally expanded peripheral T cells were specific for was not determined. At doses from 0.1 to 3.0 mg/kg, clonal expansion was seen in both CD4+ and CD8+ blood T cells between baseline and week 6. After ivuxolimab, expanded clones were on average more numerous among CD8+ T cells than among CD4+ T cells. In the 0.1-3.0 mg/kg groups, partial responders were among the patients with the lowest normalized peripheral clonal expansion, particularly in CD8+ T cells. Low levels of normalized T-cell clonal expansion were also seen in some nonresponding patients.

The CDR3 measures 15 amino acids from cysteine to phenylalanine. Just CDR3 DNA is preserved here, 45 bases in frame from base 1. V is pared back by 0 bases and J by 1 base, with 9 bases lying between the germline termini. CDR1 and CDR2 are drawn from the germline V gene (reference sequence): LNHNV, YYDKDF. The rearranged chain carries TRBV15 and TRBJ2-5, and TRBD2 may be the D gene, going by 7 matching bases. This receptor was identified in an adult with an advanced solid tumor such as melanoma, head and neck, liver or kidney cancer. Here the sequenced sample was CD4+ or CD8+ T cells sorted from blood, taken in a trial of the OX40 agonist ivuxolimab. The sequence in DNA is TGTGCCACCAGCAGAGATCGGGGGGCCCAAGAGACCCAGTACTTC. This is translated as CATSRDRGAQETQYF. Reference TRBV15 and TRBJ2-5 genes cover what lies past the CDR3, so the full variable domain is DAMVIQNPRYQVTQFGKPVTLSCSQTLNHNVMYWYQQKSSQAPKLLFHYYDKDFNNEADTPDNFQSRRPNTSFCFLDIRSPGLGDTAMYLCATSRDRGAQETQYFGPGTRLLVL.